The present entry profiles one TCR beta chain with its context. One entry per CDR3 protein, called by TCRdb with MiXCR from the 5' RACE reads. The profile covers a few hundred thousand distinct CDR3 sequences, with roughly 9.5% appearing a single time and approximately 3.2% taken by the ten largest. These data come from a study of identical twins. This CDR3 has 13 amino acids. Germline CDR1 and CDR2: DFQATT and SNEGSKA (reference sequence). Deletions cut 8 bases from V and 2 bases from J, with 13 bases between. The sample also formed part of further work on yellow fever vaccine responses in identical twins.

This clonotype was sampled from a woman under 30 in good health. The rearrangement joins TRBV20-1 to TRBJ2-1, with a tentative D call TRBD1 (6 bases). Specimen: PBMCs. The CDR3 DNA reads TGCAGTCAGGGGTTAGGGACCTACAATGAGCAGTTCTTC. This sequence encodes CSQGLGTYNEQFF.